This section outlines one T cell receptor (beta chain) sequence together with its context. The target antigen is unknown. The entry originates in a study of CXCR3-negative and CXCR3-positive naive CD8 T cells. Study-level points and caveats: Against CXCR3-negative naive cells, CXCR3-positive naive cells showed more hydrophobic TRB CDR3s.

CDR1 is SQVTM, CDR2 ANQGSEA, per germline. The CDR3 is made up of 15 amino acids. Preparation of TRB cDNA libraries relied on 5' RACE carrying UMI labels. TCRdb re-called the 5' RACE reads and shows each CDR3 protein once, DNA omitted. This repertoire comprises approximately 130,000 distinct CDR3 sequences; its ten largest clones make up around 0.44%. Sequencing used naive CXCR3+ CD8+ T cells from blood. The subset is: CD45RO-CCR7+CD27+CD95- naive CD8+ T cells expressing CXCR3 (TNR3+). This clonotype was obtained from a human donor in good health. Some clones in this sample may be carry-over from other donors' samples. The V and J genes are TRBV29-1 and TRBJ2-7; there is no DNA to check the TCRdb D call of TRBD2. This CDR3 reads CSIRTALAGRSEQYF.